This T cell receptor (beta chain) comes out of a study of blood T cell repertoires in COVID-19. Whole-study context: Both acute and convalescent COVID-19 samples were obtained from the United States, Italy and Spain.

Per the study methods: Reference gene primer amplification yielded estimated nucleated cell counts. The data were produced by immunoSEQ multiplex PCR, yet TCRdb's version contains in-frame clones alone and is incomplete. The DNA gave D and trimming, while V, J and clone size come from that table. The sample has 300,000 or so clones, roughly nine tenths seen once. Patients at the Seattle site were enrolled during active infection and followed longitudinally. The CDR3 is 13 residues long. V was cut by 4 bases and J by 8 bases, with 14 bases left in between. The source of this sequence is a woman aged 25-40 years with COVID-19, enrolled during active disease. Sample: peripheral blood. The rearrangement joins TRBV12-3 or TRBV12-4 to TRBJ1-2; a possible D gene is TRBD1 (5 bases). The DNA of the CDR3 is TGTGCCAGCAGTTCCGACAGAAGAGCAGGCTACACCTTC. Translated, it gives CASSSDRRAGYTF.